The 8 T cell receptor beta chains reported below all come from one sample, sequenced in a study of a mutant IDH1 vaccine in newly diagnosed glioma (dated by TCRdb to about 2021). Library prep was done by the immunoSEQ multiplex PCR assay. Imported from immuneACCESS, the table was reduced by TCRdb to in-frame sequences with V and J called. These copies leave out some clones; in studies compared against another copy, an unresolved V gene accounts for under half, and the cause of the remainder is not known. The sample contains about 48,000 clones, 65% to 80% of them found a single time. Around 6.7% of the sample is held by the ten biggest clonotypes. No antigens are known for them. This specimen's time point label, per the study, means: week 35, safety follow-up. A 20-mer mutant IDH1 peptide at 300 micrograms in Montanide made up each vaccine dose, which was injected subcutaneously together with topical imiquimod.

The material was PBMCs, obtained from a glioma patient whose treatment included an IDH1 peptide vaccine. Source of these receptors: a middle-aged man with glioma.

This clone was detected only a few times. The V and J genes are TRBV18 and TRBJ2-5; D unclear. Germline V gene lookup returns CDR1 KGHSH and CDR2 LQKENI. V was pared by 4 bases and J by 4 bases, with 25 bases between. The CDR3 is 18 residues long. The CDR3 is CASSRTPSVGTEGETQYF. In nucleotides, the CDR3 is TGTGCCAGCTCACGAACACCCTCTGTGGGTACAGAAGGAGAGACCCAGTACTTC.

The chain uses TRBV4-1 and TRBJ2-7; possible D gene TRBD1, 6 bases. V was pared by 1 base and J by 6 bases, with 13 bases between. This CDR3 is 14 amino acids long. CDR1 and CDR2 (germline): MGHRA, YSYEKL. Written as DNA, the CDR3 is TGCGCCAGCAGCCAAGGGCCCAGGGGTGGCGAGCAGTACTTC. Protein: CASSQGPRGGEQYF.

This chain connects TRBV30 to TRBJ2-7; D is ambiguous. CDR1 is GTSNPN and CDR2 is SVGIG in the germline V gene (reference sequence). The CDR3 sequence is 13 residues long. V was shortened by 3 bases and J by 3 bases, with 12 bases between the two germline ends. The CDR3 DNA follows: TGTGCCTGGAGCCCCCACCCGGTCTACGAGCAGTACTTC. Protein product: CAWSPHPVYEQYF.

CDR3 sequence: CASSLAGTGIYEQYF. In nucleotides, the CDR3 is TGCGCCAGCAGCTTGGCCGGGACGGGAATCTACGAGCAGTACTTC. The chain has TRBV5-1 and TRBJ2-7; the D call may be TRBD1 or TRBD2 (5 bases each). Trimming took off 0 bases at V and 3 bases at J, with 13 bases between the two ends. In germline, CDR1 is SGHRS, CDR2 YFSETQ. CDR3 length equals 15 residues.

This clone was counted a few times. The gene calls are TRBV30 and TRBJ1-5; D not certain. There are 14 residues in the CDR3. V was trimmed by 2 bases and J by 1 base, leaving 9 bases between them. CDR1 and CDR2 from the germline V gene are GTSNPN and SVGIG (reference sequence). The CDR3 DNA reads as TGTGCCTGGAGTTTAGGGATGAGCAATCAGCCCCAGCATTTT. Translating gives CAWSLGMSNQPQHF.

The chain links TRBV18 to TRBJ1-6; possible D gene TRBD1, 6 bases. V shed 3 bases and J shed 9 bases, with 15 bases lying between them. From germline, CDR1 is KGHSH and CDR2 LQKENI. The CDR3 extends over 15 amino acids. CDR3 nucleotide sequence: TGTGCCAGCTCACCGGTACAGGGTAGTGGTTCACCCCTCCACTTT. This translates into CASSPVQGSGSPLHF.

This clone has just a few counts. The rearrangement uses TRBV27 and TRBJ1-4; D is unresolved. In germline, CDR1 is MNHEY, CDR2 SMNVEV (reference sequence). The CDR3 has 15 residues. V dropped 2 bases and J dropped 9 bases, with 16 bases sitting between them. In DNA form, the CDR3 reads TGTGCCAGCAGTTTAGAGGGATTCGGGCAGAAAAAACTGTTTTTT. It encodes CASSLEGFGQKKLFF. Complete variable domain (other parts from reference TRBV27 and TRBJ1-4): EAQVTQNPRYLITVTGKKLTVTCSQNMNHEYMSWYRQDPGLGLRQIYYSMNVEVTDKGDVPEGYKVSRKEKRNFPLILESPSPNQTSLYFCASSLEGFGQKKLFFGSGTQLSVL.

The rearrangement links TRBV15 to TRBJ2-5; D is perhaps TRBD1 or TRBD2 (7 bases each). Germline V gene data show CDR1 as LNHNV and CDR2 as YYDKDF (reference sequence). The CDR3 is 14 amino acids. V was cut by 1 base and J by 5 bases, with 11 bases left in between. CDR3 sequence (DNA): TGTGCCACCAGCAGAGCCAGGGGGGGGGAGACCCAGTACTTC. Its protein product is CATSRARGGETQYF.